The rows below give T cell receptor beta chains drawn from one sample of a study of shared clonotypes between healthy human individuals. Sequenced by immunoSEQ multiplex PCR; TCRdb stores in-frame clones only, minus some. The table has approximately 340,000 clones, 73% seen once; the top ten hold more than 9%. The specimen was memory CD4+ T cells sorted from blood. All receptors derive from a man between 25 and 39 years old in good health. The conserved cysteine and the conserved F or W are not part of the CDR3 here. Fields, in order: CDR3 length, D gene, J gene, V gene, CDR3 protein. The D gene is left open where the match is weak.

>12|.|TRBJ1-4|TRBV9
ASRRDYANEKLF
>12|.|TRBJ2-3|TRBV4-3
ASSQVVPTDTQY
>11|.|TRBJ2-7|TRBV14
ASSQWGPYEQY
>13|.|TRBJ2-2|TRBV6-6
ASRGYGGISGELF
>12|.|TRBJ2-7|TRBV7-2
ASSLVDWLGEQY
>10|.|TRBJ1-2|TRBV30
AWSVLGYGYT
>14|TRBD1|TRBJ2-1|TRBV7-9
ASSSASGGDFYEQF
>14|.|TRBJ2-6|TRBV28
ASSSPGRGGANVLT
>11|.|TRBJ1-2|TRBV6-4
ASSGQGPYGYT
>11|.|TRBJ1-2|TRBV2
ASSEALGASYT
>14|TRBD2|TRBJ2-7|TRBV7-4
ASSVLAGAEAYEQY
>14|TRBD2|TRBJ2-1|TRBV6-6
ASSYQASGRDNEQF
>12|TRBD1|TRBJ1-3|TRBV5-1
ASSEGTAGNTIY
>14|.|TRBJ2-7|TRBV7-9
ASSLYRGVIPYEQY
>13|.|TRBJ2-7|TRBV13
ASSARGRRGLEQY
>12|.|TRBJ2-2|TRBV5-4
ASSLEPDTGELF
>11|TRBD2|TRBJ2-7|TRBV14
ASSRGSRYEQY
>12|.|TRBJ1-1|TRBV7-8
ASRTQGGNTEAF